Listed below are T cell receptor beta chains from one sample, sequenced in a study of shared clonotypes between healthy human individuals. Sequenced by immunoSEQ multiplex PCR; TCRdb stores in-frame clones only, minus some. The data show hundreds of thousands of clones, more than 70% seen once. The sample comprised PBMCs. All receptors derive from a woman aged 40 to 49 in good health. Some clones in this sample may be carry-over from other donors' samples. The CDR3 runs from the conserved cysteine through the conserved F or W. A D gene is named only where the DNA matches it firmly. The size entry is marked missing in some rows and otherwise reads once, few, many or a size class.

TRBD2 TRBJ2-1 15 TRBV15 - TGTGCCACCAGCCCCAGGGCGGGAGACTACAATGAGCAGTTCTTC CATSPRAGDYNEQFF
- TRBJ2-7 14 TRBV18 - TGTGCCAGCTCACCCTCGTCGAGGGGATACGAGCAGTACTTC CASSPSSRGYEQYF
- TRBJ2-1 14 TRBV27 - TGTGCCAGCAGTTTACACGGGGCGTTGTATGAGCAGTTCTTC CASSLHGALYEQFF
- TRBJ2-3 16 TRBV7-9 - TGTGCCAGCAGCCCATCACGGCACCCATCTACAGATACGCAGTATTTT CASSPSRHPSTDTQYF
- TRBJ1-2 15 TRBV6-6 - TGTGCCAGCAGTTACACCCCGGTTGACCGGGATGGCTACACCTTC CASSYTPVDRDGYTF
- TRBJ1-6 14 TRBV30 - TGTGCCGGGGGGGGAGGAATAAACGGATCACCCCTCCACTTT CAGGGGINGSPLHF
- TRBJ2-3 14 TRBV5-6 - TGTGCCAGCAGCCACGGGTCCGGCACAGATACGCAGTATTTT CASSHGSGTDTQYF
TRBD1 TRBJ2-5 16 TRBV7-9 - TGTGCCAGCAGCCGAATCCCTTGGGACAGTCAAGAGACCCAGTACTTC CASSRIPWDSQETQYF
TRBD1 TRBJ2-1 16 TRBV4-1 - TGCGCCAGCAGCCAAGATCGAGGGACAGGGGGCAATGAGCAGTTCTTC CASSQDRGTGGNEQFF
- TRBJ1-2 16 TRBV4-1 few TGCGCCAGCAGCCAAGTATGGGGGGGCGGGGACTATGGCTACACCTTC CASSQVWGGGDYGYTF
TRBD1 TRBJ1-1 14 TRBV6-5 once TGTGCCAGCAGTTACCCCGGACAGGGCGGTGATGCTTTCTTT CASSYPGQGGDAFF
- TRBJ1-1 14 TRBV5-4 - TGTGCCAGCAGCCCCCGACGGGGGGACACTGAAGCTTTCTTT CASSPRRGDTEAFF
TRBD2 TRBJ2-1 15 TRBV6-4 few TGTGCCAGCAGTGAACTAAGCGGGAGCCACAATGAGCAGTTCTTC CASSELSGSHNEQFF
TRBD1 TRBJ2-7 15 TRBV27 - TGTGCCAGCAGCCGGACAGGGGGCCCCGGGTACGAGCAGTACTTC CASSRTGGPGYEQYF
- TRBJ1-2 12 TRBV30 - TGTGCCTGGACTACGGGGCGCTATGGCTACACCTTC CAWTTGRYGYTF
- TRBJ1-1 12 TRBV29-1 - TGCAGTGCCCTTCCGGTGAACACTGAAGCTTTCTTT CSALPVNTEAFF
- TRBJ2-2 16 TRBV5-4 - TGTGCCAGCAGCTTGGATGGAGGCGGAGGGGCAGGGGAGCTGTTTTTT CASSLDGGGGAGELFF
TRBD2 TRBJ2-3 17 TRBV4-3 - TGCGCCAGCAGCCCCTCCCAGGGACTAGAGGGCCCAGATACGCAGTATTTT CASSPSQGLEGPDTQYF
TRBD1 TRBJ2-5 16 TRBV4-2 - TGTGCCAGCAGCCAAGAGGGACAGGGGGTCCAAGAGACCCAGTACTTC CASSQEGQGVQETQYF
TRBD1 TRBJ2-7 15 TRBV5-1 - TGCGCCAGCAGAATCGAGACAGGGTCCCCCTACGAGCAGTACTTC CASRIETGSPYEQYF
TRBD1 TRBJ2-5 13 TRBV19 - TGTGCCAGTAGTGAGACAGGGGAGGAGACCCAGTACTTC CASSETGEETQYF
TRBD2 TRBJ2-1 16 TRBV27 - TGTGCCAGCAGTTTATCCCGGGGACTAGGTGGGAATGAGCAGTTCTTC CASSLSRGLGGNEQFF
- TRBJ2-1 15 TRBV7-8 - TGTGCCAGCAGCTTAAGCGCAGGGCCGGGCAATGAGCAGTTCTTC CASSLSAGPGNEQFF
- TRBJ1-5 14 TRBV9 - TGTGCCAGCAGGTACGACAGGTACAATCAGCCCCAGCATTTT CASRYDRYNQPQHF
TRBD1 TRBJ1-4 16 TRBV28 - TGTGCCAGCAGTTTATTTAGGGGGCTTGATGCTGAAAAACTGTTTTTT CASSLFRGLDAEKLFF
- TRBJ1-5 15 TRBV7-2 - TGTGCCAGCAGCCCCATGAGGAGTGCCAATCAGCCCCAGCATTTT CASSPMRSANQPQHF
- TRBJ2-7 17 TRBV9 - TGTGCCAGCAGCGTAGTGGCGGTAAATCTTTGGCCCTACGAGCAGTACTTC CASSVVAVNLWPYEQYF
- TRBJ2-7 16 TRBV18 - TGTGCCAGCTCACCCCGCCCAGGGCGGGCCTCCTACGAGCAGTACTTC CASSPRPGRASYEQYF
- TRBJ2-7 14 TRBV6-5 - TGTGCCAGCAGTTACGGAACAGGGGAGGGGGAGCAGTACTTC CASSYGTGEGEQYF
- TRBJ2-2 14 TRBV5-1 few TGCGCCAGCAGCTTCGACCCGAACACCGGGGAGCTGTTTTTT CASSFDPNTGELFF
TRBD2 TRBJ2-1 18 TRBV4-2 - TGTGCCAGCAGCCCGCAATACAGTAGCGGGAGAAGCACTAATGAGCAGTTCTTC CASSPQYSSGRSTNEQFF
TRBD2 TRBJ2-2 15 TRBV11-2 - TGTGCCAGCAGGGGACTAGCGGGAGGTGCCGGGGAGCTGTTTTTT CASRGLAGGAGELFF
- TRBJ2-7 12 TRBV10-1 many TGCGCCAGCAGTGAGTCAGGCTACGAGCAGTACTTC CASSESGYEQYF
TRBD2 TRBJ2-2 16 TRBV7-9 - TGTGCCAGCAGCTTTAGCGGGAGGGCCAACACCGGGGAGCTGTTTTTT CASSFSGRANTGELFF
TRBD1 TRBJ1-5 14 TRBV19 - TGTGCCAGTAGTCTGACAGGGGGGGATCAGCCCCAGCATTTT CASSLTGGDQPQHF